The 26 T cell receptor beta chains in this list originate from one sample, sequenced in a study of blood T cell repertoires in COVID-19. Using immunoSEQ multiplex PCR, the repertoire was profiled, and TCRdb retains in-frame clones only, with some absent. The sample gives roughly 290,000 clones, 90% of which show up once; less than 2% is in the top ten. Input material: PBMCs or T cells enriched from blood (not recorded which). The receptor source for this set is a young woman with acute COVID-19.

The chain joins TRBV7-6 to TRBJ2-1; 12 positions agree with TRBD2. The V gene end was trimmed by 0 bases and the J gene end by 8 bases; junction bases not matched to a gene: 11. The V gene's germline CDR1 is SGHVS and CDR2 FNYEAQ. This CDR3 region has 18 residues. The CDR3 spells CASSLAPTSGSWEDEQFF. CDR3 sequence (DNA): TGTGCCAGCAGCTTAGCGCCGACTAGCGGGAGTTGGGAAGATGAGCAGTTCTTC.

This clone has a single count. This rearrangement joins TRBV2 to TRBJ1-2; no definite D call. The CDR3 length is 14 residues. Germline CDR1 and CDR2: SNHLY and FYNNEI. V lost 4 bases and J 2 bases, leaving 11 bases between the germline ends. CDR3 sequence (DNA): TGTGCCAGCAGTGCCCAGCGGGTAAACTATGGCTACACCTTC. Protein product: CASSAQRVNYGYTF.

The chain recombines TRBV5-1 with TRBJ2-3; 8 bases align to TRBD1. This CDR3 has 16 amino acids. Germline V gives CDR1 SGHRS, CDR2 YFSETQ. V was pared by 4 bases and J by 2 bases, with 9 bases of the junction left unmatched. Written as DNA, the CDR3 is TGCGCCAGCAGCCTACGGGACAGGCGGACCACAGATACGCAGTATTTT. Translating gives CASSLRDRRTTDTQYF.

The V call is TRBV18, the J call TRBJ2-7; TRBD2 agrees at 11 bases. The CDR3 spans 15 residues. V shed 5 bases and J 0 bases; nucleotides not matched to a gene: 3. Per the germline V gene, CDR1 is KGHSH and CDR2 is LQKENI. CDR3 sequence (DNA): TGTGCCAGCTCAACCGGGACTAGCGGCTCCTACGAGCAGTACTTC. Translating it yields CASSTGTSGSYEQYF.

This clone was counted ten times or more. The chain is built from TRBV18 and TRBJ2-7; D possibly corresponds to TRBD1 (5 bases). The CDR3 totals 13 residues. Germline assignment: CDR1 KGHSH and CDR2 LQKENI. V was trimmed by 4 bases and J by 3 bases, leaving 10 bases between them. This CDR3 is CASSQGPDYEQYF. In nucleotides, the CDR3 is TGTGCCAGCTCACAGGGGCCGGACTACGAGCAGTACTTC.

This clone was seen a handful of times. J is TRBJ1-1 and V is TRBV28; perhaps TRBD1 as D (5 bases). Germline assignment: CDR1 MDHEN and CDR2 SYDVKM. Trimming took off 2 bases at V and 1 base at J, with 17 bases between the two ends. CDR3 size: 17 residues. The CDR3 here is CASSLRIGSGGNTEAFF. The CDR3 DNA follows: TGTGCCAGCAGTTTAAGGATCGGGTCCGGGGGGAACACTGAAGCTTTCTTT.

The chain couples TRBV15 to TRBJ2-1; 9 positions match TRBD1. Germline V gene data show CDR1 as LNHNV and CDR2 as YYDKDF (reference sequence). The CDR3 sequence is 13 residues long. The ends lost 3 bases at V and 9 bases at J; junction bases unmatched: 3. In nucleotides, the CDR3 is TGTGCCACCAGCAGTGACAGGGGGGTTGAGCAGTTCTTC. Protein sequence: CATSSDRGVEQFF.

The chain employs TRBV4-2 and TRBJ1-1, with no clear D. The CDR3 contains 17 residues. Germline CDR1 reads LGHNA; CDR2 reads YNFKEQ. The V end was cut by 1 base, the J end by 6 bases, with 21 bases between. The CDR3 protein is CASSQGPNQMGRAEAFF. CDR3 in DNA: TGTGCCAGCAGCCAAGGGCCCAACCAAATGGGTCGGGCTGAAGCTTTCTTT.

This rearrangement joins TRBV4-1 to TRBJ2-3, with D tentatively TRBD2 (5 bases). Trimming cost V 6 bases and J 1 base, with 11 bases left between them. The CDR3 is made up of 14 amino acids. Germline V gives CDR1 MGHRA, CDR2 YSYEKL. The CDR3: CASRHSAGTDTQYF. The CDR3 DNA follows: TGCGCCAGCAGACACTCAGCGGGCACAGATACGCAGTATTTT.

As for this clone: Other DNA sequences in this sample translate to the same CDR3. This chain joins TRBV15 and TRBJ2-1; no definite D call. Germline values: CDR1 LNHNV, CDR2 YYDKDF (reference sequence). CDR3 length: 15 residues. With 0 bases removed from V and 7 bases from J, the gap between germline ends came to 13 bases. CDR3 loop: CATSRDLSTRNEQFF. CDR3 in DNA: TGTGCCACCAGCAGAGATTTGAGCACGAGAAATGAGCAGTTCTTC.

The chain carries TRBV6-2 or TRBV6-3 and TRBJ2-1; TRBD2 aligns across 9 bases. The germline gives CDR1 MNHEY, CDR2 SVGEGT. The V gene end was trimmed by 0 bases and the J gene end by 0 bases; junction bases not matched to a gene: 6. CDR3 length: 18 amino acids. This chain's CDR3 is CASSYSVLAGSSYNEQFF. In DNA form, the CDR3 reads TGTGCCAGCAGTTACTCGGTTCTAGCGGGGAGCTCCTACAATGAGCAGTTCTTC.

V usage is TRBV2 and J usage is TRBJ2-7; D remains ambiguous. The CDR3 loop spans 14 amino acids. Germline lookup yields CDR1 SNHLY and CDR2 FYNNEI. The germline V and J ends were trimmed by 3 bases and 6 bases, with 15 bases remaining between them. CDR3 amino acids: CASSDSRFSGEQYF. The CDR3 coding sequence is TGTGCCAGCAGTGATAGTCGGTTCTCTGGCGAGCAGTACTTC. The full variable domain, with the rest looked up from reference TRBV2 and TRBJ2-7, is EPEVTQTPSHQVTQMGQEVILRCVPISNHLYFYWYRQILGQKVEFLVSFYNNEISEKSEIFDDQFSVERPDGSNFTLKIRSTKLEDSAMYFCASSDSRFSGEQYFGPGTRLTVT.

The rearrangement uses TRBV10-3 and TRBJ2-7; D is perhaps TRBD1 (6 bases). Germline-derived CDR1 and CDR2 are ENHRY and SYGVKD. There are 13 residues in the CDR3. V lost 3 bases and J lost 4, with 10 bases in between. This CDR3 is CAISDARGYEQYF. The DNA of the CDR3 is TGTGCCATCAGTGATGCCAGGGGATACGAGCAGTACTTC.

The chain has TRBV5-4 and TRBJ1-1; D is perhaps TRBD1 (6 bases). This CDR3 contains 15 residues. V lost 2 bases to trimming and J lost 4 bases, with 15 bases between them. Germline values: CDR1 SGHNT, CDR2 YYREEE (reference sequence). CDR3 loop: CASSLTGRRGTEAFF. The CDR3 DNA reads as TGTGCCAGCAGCTTAACAGGGCGTCGCGGCACTGAAGCTTTCTTT.

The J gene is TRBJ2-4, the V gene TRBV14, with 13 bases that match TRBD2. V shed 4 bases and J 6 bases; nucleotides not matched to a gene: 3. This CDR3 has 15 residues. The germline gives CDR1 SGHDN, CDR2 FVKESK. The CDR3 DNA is TGTGCCAGCAGCCCAAGGACTAGCGGGAGAAACATTCAGTACTTC. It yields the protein CASSPRTSGRNIQYF.

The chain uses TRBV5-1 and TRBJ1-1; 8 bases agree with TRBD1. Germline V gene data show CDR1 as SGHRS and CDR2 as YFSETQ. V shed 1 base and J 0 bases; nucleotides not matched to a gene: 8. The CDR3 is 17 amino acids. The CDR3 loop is CASSLSRQGRMNTEAFF. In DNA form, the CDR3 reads TGCGCCAGCAGCTTGAGTAGACAGGGGAGGATGAACACTGAAGCTTTCTTT.

In DNA, the CDR3 is TGCGCCAGCAACCCAGGGGACGCAGGAAATGAAAAACTGTTTTTT. Translating it yields CASNPGDAGNEKLFF. This rearrangement joins TRBV5-1 to TRBJ1-4, with D maybe TRBD1 (6 bases). The CDR3 is 15 residues long. V lost 6 bases to trimming and J lost 5 bases, with 17 bases between them. Germline CDR1 and CDR2: SGHRS and YFSETQ. Complete variable domain (other parts from reference TRBV5-1 and TRBJ1-4): KAGVTQTPRYLIKTRGQQVTLSCSPISGHRSVSWYQQTPGQGLQFLFEYFSETQRNKGNFPGRFSGRQFSNSRSEMNVSTLELGDSALYLCASNPGDAGNEKLFFGSGTQLSVL.

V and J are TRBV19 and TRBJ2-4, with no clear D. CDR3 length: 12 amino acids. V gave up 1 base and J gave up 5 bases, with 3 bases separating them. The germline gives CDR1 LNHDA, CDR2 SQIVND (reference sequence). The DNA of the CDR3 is TGTGCCAGTAGTATAGTAGAAAACATTCAGTACTTC. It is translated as CASSIVENIQYF.

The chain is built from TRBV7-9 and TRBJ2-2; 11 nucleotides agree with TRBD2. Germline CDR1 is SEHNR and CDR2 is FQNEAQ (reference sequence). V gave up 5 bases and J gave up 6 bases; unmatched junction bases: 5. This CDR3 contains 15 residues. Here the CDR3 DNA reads TGTGCCAGCAGCATTAGCGGGAGGGCCTCCGGGGAGCTGTTTTTT. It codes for CASSISGRASGELFF.

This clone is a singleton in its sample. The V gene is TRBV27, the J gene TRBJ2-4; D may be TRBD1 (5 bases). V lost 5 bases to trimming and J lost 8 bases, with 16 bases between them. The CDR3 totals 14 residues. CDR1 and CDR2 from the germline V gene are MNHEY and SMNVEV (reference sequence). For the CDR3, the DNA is TGTGCCAGCAGTAACCTAGAAAGGGGTGACATTCAGTACTTC. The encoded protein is CASSNLERGDIQYF.

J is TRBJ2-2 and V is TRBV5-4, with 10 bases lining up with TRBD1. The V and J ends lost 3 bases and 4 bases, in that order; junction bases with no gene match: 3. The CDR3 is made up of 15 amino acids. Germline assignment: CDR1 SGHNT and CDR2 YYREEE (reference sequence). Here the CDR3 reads CASSSWDRGTGELFF. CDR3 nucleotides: TGTGCCAGCAGCTCCTGGGACAGGGGCACCGGGGAGCTGTTTTTT.

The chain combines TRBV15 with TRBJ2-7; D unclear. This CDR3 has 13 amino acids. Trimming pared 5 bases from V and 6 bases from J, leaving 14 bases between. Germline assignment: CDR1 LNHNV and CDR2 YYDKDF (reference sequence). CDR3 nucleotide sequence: TGTGCCACCAGCCCACGCGGCCCATCCGAGCAGTACTTC. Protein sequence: CATSPRGPSEQYF.

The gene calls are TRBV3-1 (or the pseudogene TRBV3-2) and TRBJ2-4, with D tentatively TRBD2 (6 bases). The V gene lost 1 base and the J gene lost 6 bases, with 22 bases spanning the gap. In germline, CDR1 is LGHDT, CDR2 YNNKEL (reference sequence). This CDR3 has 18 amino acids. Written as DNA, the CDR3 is TGTGCCAGCAGCCAAGGCATCTTGGTGGGGGGATGGGGAAACATTCAGTACTTC. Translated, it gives CASSQGILVGGWGNIQYF.

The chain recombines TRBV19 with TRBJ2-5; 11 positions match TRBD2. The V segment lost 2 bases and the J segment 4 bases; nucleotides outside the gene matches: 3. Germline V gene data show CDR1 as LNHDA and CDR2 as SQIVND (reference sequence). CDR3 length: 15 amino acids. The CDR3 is CASSIMLAGGETQYF. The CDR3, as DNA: TGTGCCAGTAGTATAATGCTAGCGGGAGGAGAGACCCAGTACTTC.

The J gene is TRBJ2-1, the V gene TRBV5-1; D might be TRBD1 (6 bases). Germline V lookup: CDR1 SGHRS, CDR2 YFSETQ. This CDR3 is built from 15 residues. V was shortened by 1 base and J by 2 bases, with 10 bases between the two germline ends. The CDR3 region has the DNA TGCGCCAGCAGCTTGAGGACAGAAGCCTACAATGAGCAGTTCTTC. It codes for CASSLRTEAYNEQFF. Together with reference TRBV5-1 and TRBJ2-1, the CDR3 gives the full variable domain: KAGVTQTPRYLIKTRGQQVTLSCSPISGHRSVSWYQQTPGQGLQFLFEYFSETQRNKGNFPGRFSGRQFSNSRSEMNVSTLELGDSALYLCASSLRTEAYNEQFFGPGTRLTVL.

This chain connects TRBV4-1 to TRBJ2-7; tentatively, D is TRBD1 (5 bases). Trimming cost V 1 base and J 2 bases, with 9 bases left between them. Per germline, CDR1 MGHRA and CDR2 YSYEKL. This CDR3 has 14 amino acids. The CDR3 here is CASSQVSGTYEQYF. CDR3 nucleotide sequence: TGCGCCAGCAGCCAAGTTTCAGGGACCTACGAGCAGTACTTC.